The source of this T cell receptor (beta chain) is a study of cytomegalovirus exposure and HLA in healthy donors. For the study at large: Membership in the Caucasian-associated ancestry cluster was found for around four fifths of approximately 400 genotyped donors.

For this clone: Its target is not known.

Trimming cost V 5 bases and J 7 bases, with 17 bases left between them. This CDR3 comprises 14 residues. Per germline, CDR1 MDHEN and CDR2 SYDVKM. Study outcomes and limitations: In a later analysis, HLA-associated TCR beta chains were more clonally expanded than equally common others. In a later analysis, TCR beta V- and J-gene trimming showed a link to a missense DCLRE1C variant. TCR beta V segments were, for the most part, productive about 87% or about 30% of the time in an earlier analysis.

PCR was performed using 60 Vbeta and 13 Jbeta primers. Sequencing was performed with immunoSEQ multiplex PCR; in TCRdb, only in-frame clones are kept and a portion is missing. The sample carries 150,000 to 200,000 clones, around 81% recorded once. The sample comprised PBMCs. This clonotype was sampled from a man aged 25 to 40 in good health and CMV-seronegative. The J gene is TRBJ2-5, the V gene TRBV28, with a tentative D call TRBD1 (5 bases). The CDR3 region is CASSPRVLFGTQYF. In nucleotides, the CDR3 is TGTGCCAGCAGTCCCAGGGTTTTATTCGGGACCCAGTACTTC.